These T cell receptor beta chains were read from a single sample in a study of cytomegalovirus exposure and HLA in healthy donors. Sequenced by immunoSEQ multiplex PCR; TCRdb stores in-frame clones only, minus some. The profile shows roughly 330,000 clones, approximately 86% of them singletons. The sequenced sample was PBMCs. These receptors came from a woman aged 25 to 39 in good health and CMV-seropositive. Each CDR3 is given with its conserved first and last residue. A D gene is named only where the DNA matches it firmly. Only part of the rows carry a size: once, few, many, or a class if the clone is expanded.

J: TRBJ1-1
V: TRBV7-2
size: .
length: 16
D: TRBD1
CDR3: CASSLGLRDRGTEAFF
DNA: TGTGCCAGCAGCTTAGGGCTAAGGGACAGGGGCACTGAAGCTTTCTTT

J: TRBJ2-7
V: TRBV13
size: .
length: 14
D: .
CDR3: CASSLSSGLYEQYF
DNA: TGTGCCAGCAGCTTAAGTTCTGGACTCTACGAGCAGTACTTC

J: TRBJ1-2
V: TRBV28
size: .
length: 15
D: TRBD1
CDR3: CASRPAPGTGNGYTF
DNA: TGTGCCAGCAGACCCGCGCCCGGGACAGGGAATGGCTACACCTTC

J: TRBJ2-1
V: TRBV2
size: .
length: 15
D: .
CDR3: CASSRLGQSFNEQFF
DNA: TGTGCCAGCAGCCGACTTGGACAGAGCTTCAATGAGCAGTTCTTC

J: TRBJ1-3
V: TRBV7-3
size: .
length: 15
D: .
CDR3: CASSLIGNSGNTIYF
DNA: TGTGCCAGCAGCTTAATCGGAAACTCTGGAAACACCATATATTTT

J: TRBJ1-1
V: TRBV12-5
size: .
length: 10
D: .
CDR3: CASRETEAFF
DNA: TGTGCTAGCAGGGAAACTGAAGCTTTCTTT

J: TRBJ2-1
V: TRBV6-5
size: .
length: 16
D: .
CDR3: CASSYPAALEYNEQFF
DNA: TGTGCCAGCAGTTACCCCGCGGCACTAGAGTACAATGAGCAGTTCTTC

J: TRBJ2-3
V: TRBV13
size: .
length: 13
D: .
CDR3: CASSLAPPDTQYF
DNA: TGTGCCAGCAGCTTAGCCCCTCCAGATACGCAGTATTTT

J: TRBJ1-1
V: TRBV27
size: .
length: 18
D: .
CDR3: CASSYLASASDMNTEAFF
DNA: TGTGCCAGCAGCTATCTGGCCTCCGCGTCGGATATGAACACTGAAGCTTTCTTT

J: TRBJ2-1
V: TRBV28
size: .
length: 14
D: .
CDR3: CASSRDFWGNEQFF
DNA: TGTGCCAGCAGTCGGGACTTCTGGGGCAATGAGCAGTTCTTC

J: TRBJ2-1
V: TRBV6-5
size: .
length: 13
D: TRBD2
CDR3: CASSPGGANEQFF
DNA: TGTGCCAGCAGTCCCGGGGGGGCGAATGAGCAGTTCTTC

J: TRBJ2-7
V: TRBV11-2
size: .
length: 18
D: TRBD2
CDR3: CASSLDPVASGRTSEQYF
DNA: TGTGCCAGCAGCTTAGATCCGGTGGCTAGCGGGAGGACCTCCGAGCAGTACTTC

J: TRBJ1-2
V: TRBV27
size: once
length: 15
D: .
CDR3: CASSSTALGVYGYTF
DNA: TGTGCCAGCAGTTCCACAGCGTTAGGGGTATATGGCTACACCTTC

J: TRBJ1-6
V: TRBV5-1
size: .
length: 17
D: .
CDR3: CASSLAGSTTYNSPLHF
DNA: TGCGCCAGCAGCTTGGCCGGCAGTACTACCTATAATTCACCCCTCCACTTT

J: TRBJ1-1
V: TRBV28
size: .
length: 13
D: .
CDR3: CASSDSLNTEAFF
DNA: TGTGCCAGCTCGGACAGCTTGAACACTGAAGCTTTCTTT

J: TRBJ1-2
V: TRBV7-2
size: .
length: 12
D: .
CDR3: CASSLRNYGYTF
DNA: TGTGCCAGCAGCCTTAGGAACTATGGCTACACCTTC

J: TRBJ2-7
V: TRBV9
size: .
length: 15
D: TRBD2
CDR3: CASSVGTSGSHEQYF
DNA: TGTGCCAGCAGCGTAGGGACTAGCGGGAGCCACGAGCAGTACTTC

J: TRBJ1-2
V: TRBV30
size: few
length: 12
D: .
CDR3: CAWSVLGLMNTF
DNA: TGTGCCTGGAGTGTTCTGGGACTTATGAACACCTTC

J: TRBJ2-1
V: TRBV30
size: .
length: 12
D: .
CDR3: CAWSFAGGEQFF
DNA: TGTGCCTGGAGCTTTGCGGGCGGTGAGCAGTTCTTC

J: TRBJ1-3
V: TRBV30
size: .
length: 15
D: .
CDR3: CAWSAGTGSGNTIYF
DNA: TGTGCCTGGAGTGCAGGGACCGGCTCTGGAAACACCATATATTTT

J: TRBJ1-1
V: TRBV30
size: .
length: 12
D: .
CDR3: CAWSGAGRAAFF
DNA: TGTGCCTGGAGTGGGGCTGGACGTGCAGCTTTCTTT

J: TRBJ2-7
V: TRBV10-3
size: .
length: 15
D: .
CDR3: CAISDLVSTEAEQYF
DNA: TGTGCCATCAGTGATTTAGTGAGCACAGAGGCCGAGCAGTACTTC

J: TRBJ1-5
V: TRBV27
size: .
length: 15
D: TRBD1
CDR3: CASSPVTGTNQPQHF
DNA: TGTGCCAGCAGTCCAGTGACAGGGACCAATCAGCCCCAGCATTTT

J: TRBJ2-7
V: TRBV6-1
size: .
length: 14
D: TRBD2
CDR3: CASNPGTSVYEQYF
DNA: TGTGCCAGCAACCCCGGGACTAGCGTCTACGAGCAGTACTTC

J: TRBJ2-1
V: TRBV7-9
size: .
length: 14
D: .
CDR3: CASSPSGSYNEQFF
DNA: TGTGCCAGCAGCCCCTCAGGGTCCTACAATGAGCAGTTCTTC

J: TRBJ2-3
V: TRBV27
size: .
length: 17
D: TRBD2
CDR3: CASRRRLAGGPADTQYF
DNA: TGTGCCAGCAGACGACGACTAGCGGGAGGGCCGGCAGATACGCAGTATTTT

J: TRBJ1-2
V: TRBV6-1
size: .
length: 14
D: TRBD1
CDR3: CASSPGQANYGYTF
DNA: TGTGCCAGCAGTCCGGGACAGGCTAACTATGGCTACACCTTC

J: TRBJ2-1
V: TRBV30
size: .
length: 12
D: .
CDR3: CAWSEGKQQQFF
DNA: TGTGCCTGGAGTGAAGGTAAACAGCAGCAGTTCTTC

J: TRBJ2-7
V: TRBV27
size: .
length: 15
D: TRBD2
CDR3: CASIHRTSDSYEQYF
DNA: TGTGCCAGCATACACAGGACTAGCGACTCCTACGAGCAGTACTTC

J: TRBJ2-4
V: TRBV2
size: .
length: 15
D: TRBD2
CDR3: CASSEASGLVSIQYF
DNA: TGTGCCAGCAGTGAAGCGTCGGGACTAGTATCCATTCAGTACTTC

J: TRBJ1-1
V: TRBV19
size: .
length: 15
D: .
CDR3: CASSRSSQANTEAFF
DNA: TGTGCCAGTAGTAGAAGCTCTCAGGCGAACACTGAAGCTTTCTTT

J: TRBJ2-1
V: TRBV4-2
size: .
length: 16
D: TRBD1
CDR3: CASSQVTGGAINEQFF
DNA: TGTGCCAGCAGCCAGGTCACAGGGGGCGCAATCAATGAGCAGTTCTTC